This T cell receptor beta chain was identified during a study of sequential checkpoint blockade in melanoma. In the study overall: Arm A got nivolumab then ipilimumab; arm B the reverse, 1:1. Both treatment sequences were followed by maintenance nivolumab.

CDR1 PRHDT and CDR2 FYEKMQ come from the germline V gene (reference sequence). There are 18 residues in the CDR3. With 4 bases clipped from V and 6 bases from J, the junction kept 15 bases outside the gene matches. This clone was picked up one time. TCRdb keeps only in-frame clones here, not all; method: immunoSEQ multiplex PCR. The sample carries some 18,000 clones, approximately 72% recorded once. Documented treatment: randomized to nivolumab then ipilimumab (arm A) or the reverse (arm B). Patients had received no earlier DNA-damaging chemotherapy. From thawed PBMCs, live CD3+CD8+ cells negative for CD19 and CD56 were sorted.

The clonotype originates from a human donor with melanoma. Source: CD8+ T cells sorted from blood (inferred from file names), taken from a patient given nivolumab and ipilimumab in sequence. The chain joins TRBV13 to TRBJ1-3; 10 bases line up with TRBD1. Written as DNA, the CDR3 is TGTGCCAGCAGCTCAAAAGTTTCCGGGACAGGGGAATTAAACACCATATATTTT. Translated: CASSSKVSGTGELNTIYF.